The 9 T cell receptor beta chains given below trace back to one sample, sequenced in a study of post-analysis software for immune sequencing data. Researchers reported that TCR beta cDNA libraries carried unique molecular identifiers. TCRdb fed the PCR reads into MiXCR, producing one record per CDR3 protein. The sample records hundreds of thousands of distinct CDR3 sequences, roughly 29% being singletons. Findings of the study overall: TRBV segments more frequent in patients than in controls numbered roughly 5 and included TRBV5-6, TRBV5-1 and TRBV20-1.

No antigen has been assigned to these receptors. The sequencing input was blood. These receptor sequences come from a girl aged 10-17 years with multiple sclerosis.

This clonotype was observed a few times. J is TRBJ1-4 and V is TRBV20-1, with TRBD1 as a possible D gene (5 bases). CDR1 is DFQATT, CDR2 SNEGSKA, per germline (reference sequence). V lost 1 base, J lost 8 bases, and 14 bases lay in between. The CDR3 loop spans 14 amino acids. CDR3 DNA sequence: TGCAGTGCTAGAGTAGCGGGGGTAGAGGAAAAACTGTTTTTT. This codes for CSARVAGVEEKLFF.

This rearrangement joins TRBV20-1 to TRBJ2-1; a possible D gene is TRBD2 (6 bases). The length of the CDR3 is 14 residues. V shed 0 bases and J shed 5 bases, with 11 bases lying between them. Germline V gene data show CDR1 as DFQATT and CDR2 as SNEGSKA (reference sequence). The CDR3 reads CSARDYQRDNEQFF. The CDR3 nucleotides are TGCAGTGCTAGAGATTACCAGCGGGACAATGAGCAGTTCTTC.

Only a few counts were recorded for this clonotype. The V call is TRBV12-3 or TRBV12-4, the J call TRBJ2-1, with 7 nucleotides matching TRBD2. Germline trimming cut 3 bases from V and 9 bases from J; bases unmatched to any gene: 11. CDR3 size: 15 residues. This chain's CDR3 is CASSLSAGDYGEQFF. The CDR3 DNA reads TGTGCCAGCAGTTTGAGTGCGGGAGACTATGGTGAGCAGTTCTTC.

This clonotype turned up a few times. This rearrangement joins TRBV5-6 to TRBJ2-4; D may match TRBD1 or TRBD2 (5 bases each). The CDR3 is 18 residues long. Germline V lookup: CDR1 SGHDT, CDR2 YYEEEE. Trimming shortened V by 0 bases and J by 1 base, and 17 bases separated the two germline ends. CDR3 bases: TGTGCCAGCAGCTTGGTGGGACGGCTTGTCGTGGCCAAAAACATTCAGTACTTC. This sequence encodes CASSLVGRLVVAKNIQYF.

This clonotype was seen only once. The chain couples TRBV27 to TRBJ2-1, with D tentatively TRBD2 (6 bases). CDR1 is MNHEY and CDR2 is SMNVEV in the germline V gene (reference sequence). The CDR3 is 16 amino acids. V gave up 3 bases and J gave up 3 bases, with 15 bases separating them. CDR3 sequence: CASSFLGGNLYNEQFF. The CDR3 DNA sequence: TGTGCCAGCAGTTTCCTCGGCGGGAACCTCTACAATGAGCAGTTCTTC.

The chain has TRBV7-9 and TRBJ2-5; 11 positions agree with TRBD2. The CDR3 covers 15 residues. V trimming: 5 bases; J trimming: 3 bases; junction bases outside the gene matches: 5. Germline V gene lookup returns CDR1 SEHNR and CDR2 FQNEAQ (reference sequence). The CDR3 loop reads CASSISGGAEETQYF. The CDR3 DNA sequence: TGTGCCAGCAGCATTAGCGGGGGGGCCGAAGAGACCCAGTACTTC.

This clonotype was found a few times. The rearrangement uses TRBV11-2 and TRBJ2-7, with D unclear. The CDR3 spans 12 residues. Per the germline V gene, CDR1 is SGHAT and CDR2 is FQNNGV. The V end was cut by 2 bases, the J end by 6 bases, with 8 bases between. The CDR3 sequence is CASSLSRVEQYF. The DNA for the CDR3 is TGTGCCAGCAGCTTATCCCGTGTCGAGCAGTACTTC.

The chain recombines TRBV20-1 with TRBJ2-7, with 7 bases fitting TRBD2. CDR3 length: 14 residues. Germline trimming cut 0 bases from V and 3 bases from J; bases unmatched to any gene: 5. In germline, CDR1 is DFQATT, CDR2 SNEGSKA (reference sequence). CDR3 nucleotides: TGCAGTGCTAGAGATCTAGCGGAGGGCTACGAGCAGTACTTC. This gives the protein CSARDLAEGYEQYF.

V and J are TRBV29-1 and TRBJ2-3; D may be TRBD2 (5 bases). This CDR3 comprises 14 residues. V lost 8 bases to trimming and J lost 0 bases, with 15 bases between them. CDR1 is SQVTM, CDR2 ANQGSEA, per germline. This chain's CDR3 is CSSRAGASTDTQYF. In DNA form, the CDR3 reads TGCAGCTCCCGGGCGGGTGCTAGCACAGATACGCAGTATTTT.